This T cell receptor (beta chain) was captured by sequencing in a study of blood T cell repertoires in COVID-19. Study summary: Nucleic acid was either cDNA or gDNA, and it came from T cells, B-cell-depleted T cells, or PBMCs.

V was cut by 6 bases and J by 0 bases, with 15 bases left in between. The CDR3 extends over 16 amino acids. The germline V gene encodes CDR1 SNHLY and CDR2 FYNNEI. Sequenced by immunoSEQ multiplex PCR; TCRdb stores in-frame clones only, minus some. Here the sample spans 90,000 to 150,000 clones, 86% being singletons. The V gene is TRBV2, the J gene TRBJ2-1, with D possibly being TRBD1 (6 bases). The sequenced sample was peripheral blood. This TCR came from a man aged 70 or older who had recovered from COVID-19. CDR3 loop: CASSIQGRSSYNEQFF. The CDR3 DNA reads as TGTGCCAGCAGCATACAGGGTCGAAGCTCCTACAATGAGCAGTTCTTC.